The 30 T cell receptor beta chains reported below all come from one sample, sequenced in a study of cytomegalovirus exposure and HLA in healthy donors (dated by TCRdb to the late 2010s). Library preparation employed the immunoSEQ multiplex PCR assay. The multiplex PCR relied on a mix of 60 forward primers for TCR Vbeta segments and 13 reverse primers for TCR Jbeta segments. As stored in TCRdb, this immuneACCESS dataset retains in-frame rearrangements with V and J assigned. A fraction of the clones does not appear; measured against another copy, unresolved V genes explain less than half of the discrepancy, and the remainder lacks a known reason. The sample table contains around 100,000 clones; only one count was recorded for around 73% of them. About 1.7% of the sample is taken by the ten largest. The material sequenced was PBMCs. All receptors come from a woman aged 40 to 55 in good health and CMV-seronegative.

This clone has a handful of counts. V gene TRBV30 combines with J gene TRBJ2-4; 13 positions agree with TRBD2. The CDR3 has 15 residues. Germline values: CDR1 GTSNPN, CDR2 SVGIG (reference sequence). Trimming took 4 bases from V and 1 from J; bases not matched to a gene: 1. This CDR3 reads CAWMGLAGAKNIQYF. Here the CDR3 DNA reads TGTGCCTGGATGGGACTAGCGGGGGCCAAAAACATTCAGTACTTC.

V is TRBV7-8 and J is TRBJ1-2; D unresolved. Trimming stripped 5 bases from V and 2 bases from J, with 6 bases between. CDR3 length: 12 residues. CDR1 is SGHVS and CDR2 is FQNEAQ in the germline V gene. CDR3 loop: CASSPKNYGYTF. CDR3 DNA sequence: TGTGCCAGCAGCCCTAAAAACTATGGCTACACCTTC. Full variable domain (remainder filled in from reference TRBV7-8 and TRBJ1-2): GAGVSQSPRYKVAKRGQDVALRCDPISGHVSLFWYQQALGQGPEFLTYFQNEAQLDKSGLPSDRFFAERPEGSVSTLKIQRTQQEDSAVYLCASSPKNYGYTFGSGTRLTVV.

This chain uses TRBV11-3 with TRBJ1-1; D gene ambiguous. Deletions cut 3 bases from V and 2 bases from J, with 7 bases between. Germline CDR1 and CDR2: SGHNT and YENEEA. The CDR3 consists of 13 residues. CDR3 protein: CASSLRDNTEAFF. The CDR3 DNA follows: TGTGCCAGCAGCTTGAGGGATAACACTGAAGCTTTCTTT.

The CDR3 sequence: CASSSTGGNQPQHF. DNA of the CDR3: TGTGCCAGCAGCTCCACAGGGGGCAATCAGCCCCAGCATTTT. V is TRBV7-8 and J is TRBJ1-5; 7 bases map to TRBD1. CDR1 and CDR2 (germline): SGHVS, FQNEAQ. With V trimmed by 4 bases and J by 2 bases, 2 bases remained unmatched. This CDR3 has 14 residues. Full variable domain (rest looked up from reference TRBV7-8 and TRBJ1-5): GAGVSQSPRYKVAKRGQDVALRCDPISGHVSLFWYQQALGQGPEFLTYFQNEAQLDKSGLPSDRFFAERPEGSVSTLKIQRTQQEDSAVYLCASSSTGGNQPQHFGDGTRLSIL.

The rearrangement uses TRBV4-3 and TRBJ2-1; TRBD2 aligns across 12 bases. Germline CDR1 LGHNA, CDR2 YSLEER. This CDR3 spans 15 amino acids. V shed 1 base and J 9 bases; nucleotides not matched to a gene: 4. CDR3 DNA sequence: TGCGCCAGCAGCCAAGGACTAGCGGGAGAGGGTGAGCAGTTCTTC. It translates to CASSQGLAGEGEQFF.

This CDR3 reads CASSLGGGGTDTQYF. The CDR3 region has the DNA TGTGCCAGCAGTTTAGGCGGGGGAGGGACAGATACGCAGTATTTT. The chain is built from TRBV28 and TRBJ2-3, with TRBD2 identical over 7 bases. The CDR3 consists of 15 residues. Germline CDR1 is MDHEN and CDR2 is SYDVKM. The trim removed 2 bases at V and 3 bases at J, leaving 5 bases unmatched.

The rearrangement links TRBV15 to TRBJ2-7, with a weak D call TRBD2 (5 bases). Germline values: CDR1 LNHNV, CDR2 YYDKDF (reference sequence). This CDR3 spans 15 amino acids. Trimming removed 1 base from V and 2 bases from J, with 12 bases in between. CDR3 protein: CATSRAKAGAYEQYF. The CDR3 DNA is TGTGCCACCAGCAGAGCGAAGGCGGGTGCCTACGAGCAGTACTTC.

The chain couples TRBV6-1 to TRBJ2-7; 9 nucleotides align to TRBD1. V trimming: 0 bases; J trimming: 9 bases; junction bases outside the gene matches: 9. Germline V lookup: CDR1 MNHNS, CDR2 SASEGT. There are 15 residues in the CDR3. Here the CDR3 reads CASSEADRGMNGQYF. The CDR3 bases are TGTGCCAGCAGTGAAGCTGACAGGGGGATGAACGGGCAGTACTTC.

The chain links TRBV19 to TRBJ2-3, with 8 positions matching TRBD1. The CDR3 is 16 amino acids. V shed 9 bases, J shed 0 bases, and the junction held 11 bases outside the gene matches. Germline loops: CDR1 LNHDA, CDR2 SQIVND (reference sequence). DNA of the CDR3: TGTGCCAGCTCCCAGGGGGCTAGTCGGAGCACAGATACGCAGTATTTT. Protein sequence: CASSQGASRSTDTQYF.

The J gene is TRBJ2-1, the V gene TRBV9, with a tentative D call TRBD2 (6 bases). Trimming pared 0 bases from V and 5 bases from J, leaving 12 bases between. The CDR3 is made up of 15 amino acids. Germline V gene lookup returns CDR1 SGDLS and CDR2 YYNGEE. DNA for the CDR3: TGTGCCAGCAGCGTAGGTGGGAGGCCCCACAATGAGCAGTTCTTC. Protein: CASSVGGRPHNEQFF.

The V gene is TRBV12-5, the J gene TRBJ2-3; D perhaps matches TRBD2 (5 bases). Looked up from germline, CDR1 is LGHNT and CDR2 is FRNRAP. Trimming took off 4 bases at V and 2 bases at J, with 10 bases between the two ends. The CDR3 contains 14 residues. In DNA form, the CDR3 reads TGTGCTAGTGGTTGGGAGTATTACACAGATACGCAGTATTTT. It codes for CASGWEYYTDTQYF.

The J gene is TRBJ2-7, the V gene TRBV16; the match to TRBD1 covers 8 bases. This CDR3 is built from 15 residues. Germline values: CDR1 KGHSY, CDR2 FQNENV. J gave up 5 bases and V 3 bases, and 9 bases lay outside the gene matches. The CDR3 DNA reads TGTGCCAGCAGCCACTTAAGGACAGGGTTCCACGAGCAGTACTTC. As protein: CASSHLRTGFHEQYF.

CDR3 DNA: TGTGCCAGCAGCCCCGGGACAGGGGGTGAGCAGTTCTTC. Its protein product is CASSPGTGGEQFF. This sequence joins TRBV11-1 and TRBJ2-1, with 11 bases aligning to TRBD1. Germline loops: CDR1 SGHAT, CDR2 FQDESV (reference sequence). V gave up 5 bases and J gave up 9 bases; unmatched junction bases: 3. The CDR3 contains 13 residues.

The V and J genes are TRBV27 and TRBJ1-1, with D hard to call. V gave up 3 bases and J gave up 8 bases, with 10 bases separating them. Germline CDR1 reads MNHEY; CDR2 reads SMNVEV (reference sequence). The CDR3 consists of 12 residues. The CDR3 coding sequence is TGTGCCAGCAGTTTCCCGCGGGGAGAAGCTTTCTTT. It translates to CASSFPRGEAFF.

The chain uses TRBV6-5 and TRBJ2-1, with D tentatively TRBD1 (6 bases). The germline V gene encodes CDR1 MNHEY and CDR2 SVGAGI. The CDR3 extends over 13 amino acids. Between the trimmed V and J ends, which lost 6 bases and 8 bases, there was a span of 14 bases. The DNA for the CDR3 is TGTGCCAGCAGCAACCCCGGGACATATGAGCAGTTCTTC. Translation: CASSNPGTYEQFF.

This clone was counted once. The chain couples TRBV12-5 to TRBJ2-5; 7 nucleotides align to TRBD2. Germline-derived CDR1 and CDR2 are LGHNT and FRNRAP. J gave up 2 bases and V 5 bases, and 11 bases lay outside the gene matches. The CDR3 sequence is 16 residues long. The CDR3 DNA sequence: TGTGCTAGTGGTACCCCGGGTAGCGGGCATCAAGAGACCCAGTACTTC. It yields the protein CASGTPGSGHQETQYF.

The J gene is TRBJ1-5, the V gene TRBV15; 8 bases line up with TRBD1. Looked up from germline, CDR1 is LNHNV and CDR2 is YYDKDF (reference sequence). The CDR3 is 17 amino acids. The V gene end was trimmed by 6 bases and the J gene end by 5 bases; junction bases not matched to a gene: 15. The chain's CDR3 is CATRQGGGQGDYQPQHF. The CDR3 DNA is TGTGCCACCAGACAAGGGGGAGGACAGGGAGACTATCAGCCCCAGCATTTT.

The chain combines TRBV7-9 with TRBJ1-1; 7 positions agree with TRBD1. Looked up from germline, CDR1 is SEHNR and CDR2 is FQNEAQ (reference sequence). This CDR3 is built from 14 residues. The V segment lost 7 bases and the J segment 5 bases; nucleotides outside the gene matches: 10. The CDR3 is CASIHRDRGTEAFF. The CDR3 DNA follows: TGTGCCAGCATCCACCGGGACAGAGGGACTGAAGCTTTCTTT.

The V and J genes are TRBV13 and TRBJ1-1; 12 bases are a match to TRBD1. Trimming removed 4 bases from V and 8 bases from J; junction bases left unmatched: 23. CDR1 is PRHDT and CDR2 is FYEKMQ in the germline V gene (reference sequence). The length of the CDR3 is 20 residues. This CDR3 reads CASSSGIRDRGLGVLGEAFF. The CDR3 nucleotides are TGTGCCAGCAGCTCCGGGATCCGGGACAGGGGGCTCGGGGTACTTGGCGAAGCTTTCTTT.

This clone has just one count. The CDR3 loop reads CASRGEGTDEQYF. For the CDR3, the DNA is TGTGCCAGCAGGGGGGAGGGGACTGACGAGCAGTACTTC. The rearrangement links TRBV6-6 to TRBJ2-7; 7 nucleotides line up with TRBD2. The CDR3 totals 13 residues. With 6 bases clipped from V and 5 bases from J, the junction kept 7 bases outside the gene matches. Germline assignment: CDR1 MNHNY and CDR2 SVGAGI (reference sequence).

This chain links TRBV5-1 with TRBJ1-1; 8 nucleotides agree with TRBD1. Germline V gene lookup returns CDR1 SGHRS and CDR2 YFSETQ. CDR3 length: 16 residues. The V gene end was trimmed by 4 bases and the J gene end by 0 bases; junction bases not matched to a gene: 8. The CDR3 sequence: CASSHGQGLLNTEAFF. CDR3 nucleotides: TGCGCCAGCAGCCACGGACAGGGCCTACTGAACACTGAAGCTTTCTTT.

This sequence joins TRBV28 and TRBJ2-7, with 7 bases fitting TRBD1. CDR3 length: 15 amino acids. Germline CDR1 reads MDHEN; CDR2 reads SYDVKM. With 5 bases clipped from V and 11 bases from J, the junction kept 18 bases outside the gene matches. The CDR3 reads CASSLGGNPGHREYF. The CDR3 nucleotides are TGTGCCAGCAGTCTAGGGGGCAACCCGGGACATCGAGAGTACTTC. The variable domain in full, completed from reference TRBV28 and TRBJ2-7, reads DVKVTQSSRYLVKRTGEKVFLECVQDMDHENMFWYRQDPGLGLRLIYFSYDVKMKEKGDIPEGYSVSREKKERFSLILESASTNQTSMYLCASSLGGNPGHREYFGPGTRLTVT.

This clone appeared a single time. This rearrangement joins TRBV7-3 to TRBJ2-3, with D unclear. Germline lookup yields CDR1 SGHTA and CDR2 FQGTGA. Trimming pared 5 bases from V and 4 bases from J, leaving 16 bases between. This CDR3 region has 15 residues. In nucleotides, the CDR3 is TGTGCCAGCAGCCCCGGGTTTGGAGCCCCAGATACGCAGTATTTT. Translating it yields CASSPGFGAPDTQYF.

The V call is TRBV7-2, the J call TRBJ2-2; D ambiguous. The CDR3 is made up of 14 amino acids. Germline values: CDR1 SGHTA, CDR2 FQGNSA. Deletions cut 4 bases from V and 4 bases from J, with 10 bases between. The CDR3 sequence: CASSSYQPTGELFF. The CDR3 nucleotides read TGTGCCAGCAGCTCCTACCAACCCACCGGGGAGCTGTTTTTT.

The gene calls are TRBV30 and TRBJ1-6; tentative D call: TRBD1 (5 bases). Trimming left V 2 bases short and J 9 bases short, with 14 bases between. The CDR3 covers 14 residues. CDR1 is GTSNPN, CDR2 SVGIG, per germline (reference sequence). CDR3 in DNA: TGTGCCTGGAGTTTGACGGGGGTGAGTTCACCCCTCCACTTT. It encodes CAWSLTGVSSPLHF.

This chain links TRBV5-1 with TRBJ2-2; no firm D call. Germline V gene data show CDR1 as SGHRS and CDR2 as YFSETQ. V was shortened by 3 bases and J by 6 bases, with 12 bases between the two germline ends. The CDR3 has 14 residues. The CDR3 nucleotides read TGCGCCAGCAGCTCTCCTTCTCTTGCCGGGGAGCTGTTTTTT. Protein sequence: CASSSPSLAGELFF.

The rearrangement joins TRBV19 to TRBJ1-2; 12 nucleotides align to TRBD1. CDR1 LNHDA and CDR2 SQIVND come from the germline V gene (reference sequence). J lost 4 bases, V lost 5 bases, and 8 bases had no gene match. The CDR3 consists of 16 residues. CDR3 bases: TGTGCCAGTAGTTCGGGACAGGGGGCAGGTGGCTATGGCTACACCTTC. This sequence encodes CASSSGQGAGGYGYTF.

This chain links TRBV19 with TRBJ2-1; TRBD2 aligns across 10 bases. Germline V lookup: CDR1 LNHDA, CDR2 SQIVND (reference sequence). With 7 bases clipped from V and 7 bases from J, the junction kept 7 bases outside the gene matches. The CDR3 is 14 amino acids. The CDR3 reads CASKMSGRGNEQFF. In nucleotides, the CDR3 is TGTGCCAGTAAAATGAGCGGGAGGGGGAATGAGCAGTTCTTC. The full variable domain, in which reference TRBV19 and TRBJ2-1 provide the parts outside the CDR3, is DGGITQSPKYLFRKEGQNVTLSCEQNLNHDAMYWYRQDPGQGLRLIYYSQIVNDFQKGDIAEGYSVSREKKESFPLTVTSAQKNPTAFYLCASKMSGRGNEQFFGPGTRLTVL.

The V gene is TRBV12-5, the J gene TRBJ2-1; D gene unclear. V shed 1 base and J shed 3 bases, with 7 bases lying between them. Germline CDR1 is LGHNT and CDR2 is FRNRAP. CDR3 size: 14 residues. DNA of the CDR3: TGTGCTAGTGGTTTGGGGAACAGCTACAATGAGCAGTTCTTC. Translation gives CASGLGNSYNEQFF.

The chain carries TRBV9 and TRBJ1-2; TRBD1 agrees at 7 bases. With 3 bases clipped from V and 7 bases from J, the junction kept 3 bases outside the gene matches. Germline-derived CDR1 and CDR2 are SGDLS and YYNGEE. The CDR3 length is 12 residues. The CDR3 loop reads CASSGNRGGYTF. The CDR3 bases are TGTGCCAGCAGCGGGAACAGGGGTGGCTACACCTTC.